What follows are 29 T cell receptor beta chains derived from one specimen sequenced in a study of blood T cells in healthy people across ages. A second PCR of roughly 6 to 12 cycles used a sample-barcoded 5' primer and a J-beta primer mix. Each CDR3 protein is one row after TCRdb ran MiXCR on the 5' RACE reads. The table includes around 1,600,000 distinct CDR3 sequences, less than 45% detected once. Sequenced sample: blood. These receptors were taken from a woman aged 18-35 years in good health.

The V gene is TRBV5-1, the J gene TRBJ2-5; the match to TRBD2 covers 10 bases. The CDR3 has 15 amino acids. CDR1 SGHRS and CDR2 YFSETQ come from the germline V gene. The ends lost 2 bases at V and 5 bases at J; junction bases unmatched: 6. The CDR3 region is CASSFPSGGVETQYF. The CDR3 DNA sequence: TGCGCCAGCAGCTTCCCTAGCGGGGGAGTGGAGACCCAGTACTTC.

This clonotype occurred a few times. This chain joins TRBV27 and TRBJ2-3; D might be TRBD2 (5 bases). The CDR3 is 16 amino acids. V shed 1 base and J shed 0 bases, with 11 bases lying between them. Germline V gene sequence: CDR1 MNHEY, CDR2 SMNVEV (reference sequence). CDR3 sequence: CASSLLSRTSTDTQYF. CDR3 DNA sequence: TGTGCCAGCAGTTTATTATCGCGGACTAGCACAGATACGCAGTATTTT.

The chain recombines TRBV12-3 or TRBV12-4 with TRBJ2-2; 7 bases agree with TRBD1. V trimming: 4 bases; J trimming: 1 base; junction bases outside the gene matches: 3. This CDR3 is built from 15 residues. This CDR3 reads CASSWTGLNTGELFF. The DNA for the CDR3 is TGTGCCAGCAGTTGGACAGGATTGAACACCGGGGAGCTGTTTTTT.

This clonotype was seen more than once but under ten times. The chain uses TRBV20-1 and TRBJ2-4, with D possibly matching TRBD1 (6 bases). TRBJ2-5 explains the end of the DNA better; the J call may be wrong. The CDR3 has 20 residues. The V gene's germline CDR1 is DFQATT and CDR2 SNEGSKA (reference sequence). The DNA for the CDR3 is TGCAGTGCTAGAGACGCCGGGACAAGAGTTTGGACTCTACGTTCTGAGACCCAGTACTTC. Protein sequence: CSARDAGTRVWTLRSETQYF.

This chain joins TRBV4-3 and TRBJ1-1; D is perhaps TRBD1 (5 bases). Trimming stripped 0 bases from V and 6 bases from J, with 11 bases between. Germline assignment: CDR1 LGHNA and CDR2 YSLEER. This CDR3 is 14 amino acids long. In DNA, the CDR3 is TGCGCCAGCAGCCAAGATCGAGGGGTAGCTGAAGCTTTCTTT. Its protein is CASSQDRGVAEAFF.

This clonotype was observed a few times. This chain joins TRBV3-1 and TRBJ2-7; 10 bases match TRBD1. The V gene's germline CDR1 is LGHDT and CDR2 YNNKEL (reference sequence). The CDR3 totals 14 residues. V trimming: 0 bases; J trimming: 6 bases; junction bases outside the gene matches: 2. CDR3 sequence reads: CASSQDWDRGEQYF. CDR3 nucleotides: TGTGCCAGCAGCCAAGATTGGGACAGGGGCGAGCAGTACTTC.

The chain joins TRBV2 to TRBJ2-3, with 10 bases lining up with TRBD2. Looked up from germline, CDR1 is SNHLY and CDR2 is FYNNEI. This CDR3 comprises 14 residues. V dropped 5 bases and J dropped 5; count of bases not matched to a gene: 4. The chain's CDR3 is CASSKLAGRDTQYF. CDR3 DNA sequence: TGTGCCAGCAGTAAACTAGCGGGAAGAGATACGCAGTATTTT. The full variable domain, with the rest looked up from reference TRBV2 and TRBJ2-3, is EPEVTQTPSHQVTQMGQEVILRCVPISNHLYFYWYRQILGQKVEFLVSFYNNEISEKSEIFDDQFSVERPDGSNFTLKIRSTKLEDSAMYFCASSKLAGRDTQYFGPGTRLTVL.

The chain recombines TRBV6-7 with TRBJ1-1; D is unresolved. TRBV6-7 belongs to the ORF category, with a function that is uncertain. V was trimmed by 2 bases and J by 7 bases, leaving 11 bases between them. The CDR3 runs to 13 residues. The CDR3 bases are TGTGCCAGCAGTTACCCCATTACCCTTGAAGCTTTCTTT. Residues: CASSYPITLEAFF.

The chain carries TRBV20-1 and TRBJ2-1; weak D call: TRBD1 (5 bases). V was shortened by 6 bases and J by 5 bases, with 11 bases between the two germline ends. From germline, CDR1 is DFQATT and CDR2 SNEGSKA (reference sequence). This CDR3 comprises 12 residues. The CDR3 bases are TGCAGTGCCACAGACAGAGACAATGAGCAGTTCTTC. Amino acid sequence: CSATDRDNEQFF.

This clonotype is labeled medium-sized. This chain links TRBV3-1 with TRBJ2-1; the D gene could be TRBD1 or TRBD2 (5 bases each). The CDR3 loop spans 14 amino acids. Trimming cost V 0 bases and J 9 bases, with 12 bases left between them. Germline V gene sequence: CDR1 LGHDT, CDR2 YNNKEL (reference sequence). CDR3 residues: CASSQEAPGGEQFF. Here the CDR3 DNA reads TGTGCCAGCAGCCAAGAGGCCCCTGGGGGTGAGCAGTTCTTC.

This chain links TRBV4-1 with TRBJ2-4; a weak D match, TRBD1 (6 bases). This CDR3 is 17 amino acids long. The V end was cut by 8 bases, the J end by 8 bases, with 28 bases between. Germline V gives CDR1 MGHRA, CDR2 YSYEKL. CDR3 sequence (DNA): TGCGCCAGCGGCCCCCTATACTACAGGGAGAGACAGGACATTCAGTACTTC. Translation: CASGPLYYRERQDIQYF.

This clonotype has at least ten counts. The chain is built from TRBV5-1 and TRBJ2-5; D might be TRBD2 (5 bases). V was shortened by 1 base and J by 2 bases, with 9 bases between the two germline ends. Germline V lookup: CDR1 SGHRS, CDR2 YFSETQ. This CDR3 comprises 14 residues. CDR3 protein: CASSLIGGQETQYF. Written as DNA, the CDR3 is TGCGCCAGCAGCTTGATCGGAGGTCAAGAGACCCAGTACTTC.

This clonotype was counted ten times or more. The V and J genes are TRBV20-1 and TRBJ1-5; D remains unclear. V was clipped by 1 base and J by 3 bases, with 10 bases between them. The CDR3 contains 14 residues. Looked up from germline, CDR1 is DFQATT and CDR2 is SNEGSKA (reference sequence). The CDR3 nucleotides are TGCAGTGCTAGAGTAAAGGGAAACAATCAGCCCCAGCATTTT. Protein product: CSARVKGNNQPQHF.

The V call is TRBV4-2, the J call TRBJ2-1, with D perhaps being TRBD1 or TRBD2 (5 bases each). V lost 1 base and J lost 8, with 15 bases in between. The germline V gene has CDR1 LGHNA and CDR2 YNFKEQ. The CDR3 extends over 15 amino acids. In DNA form, the CDR3 reads TGTGCCAGCAGCCAAGTGGGGGACCCCGGCGATGAGCAGTTCTTC. It codes for CASSQVGDPGDEQFF.

CDR3 DNA sequence: TGTGCCAGCAGCCGGACAGGGATCGGCTACAATGAGCAGTTCTTC. This encodes CASSRTGIGYNEQFF. The chain has TRBV14 and TRBJ2-1, with 8 bases lining up with TRBD1. Trimming at V came to 4 bases and at J to 3 bases, leaving 5 bases not matched to a gene. CDR1 and CDR2 (germline): SGHDN, FVKESK. CDR3 length equals 15 residues.

The chain employs TRBV27 and TRBJ2-3, with 10 bases fitting TRBD2. Germline CDR1 and CDR2: MNHEY and SMNVEV (reference sequence). The V and J ends lost 4 bases and 1 base, in that order; junction bases with no gene match: 11. CDR3 length: 18 amino acids. CDR3 coding DNA: TGTGCCAGCAGTTACTGGCTAGCGGGGGACCCCGGCACAGATACGCAGTATTTT. Protein product: CASSYWLAGDPGTDTQYF.

This chain links TRBV7-2 with TRBJ2-7; 7 nucleotides agree with TRBD1. The trim removed 1 base at V and 2 bases at J, leaving 5 bases unmatched. Germline V gives CDR1 SGHTA, CDR2 FQGNSA. The CDR3 is made up of 15 amino acids. The CDR3 DNA follows: TGTGCCAGCAGCTTAGGCGGCAGGGGGACCTACGAGCAGTACTTC. Encoded protein: CASSLGGRGTYEQYF. The complete variable domain, with remaining parts taken from reference TRBV7-2 and TRBJ2-7, reads GAGVSQSPSNKVTEKGKDVELRCDPISGHTALYWYRQSLGQGLEFLIYFQGNSAPDKSGLPSDRFSAERTGGSVSTLTIQRTQQEDSAVYLCASSLGGRGTYEQYFGPGTRLTVT.

About this clonotype itself: At one of its ends the junction is not consistent with the germline gene, which may arise from a read error. V gene TRBV4-1 combines with J gene TRBJ2-5; D uncertain. This CDR3 is 16 amino acids long. The germline V gene encodes CDR1 MGHRA and CDR2 YSYEKL. The DNA for the CDR3 is TGCGCCGGCAGCCAAGATTTCACCGCGAGACAAGAGACCCAGTACTTC. This gives the protein CAGSQDFTARQETQYF.

The chain couples TRBV7-2 to TRBJ2-2, with D possibly called TRBD1 or TRBD2 (5 bases each). There are 17 residues in the CDR3. Germline V CDR1 and CDR2: SGHTA, FQGNSA. The V and J ends lost 2 bases and 1 base respectively, with 14 bases between them. The CDR3 DNA sequence: TGTGCCAGCAGCTTAAATCGAGGGACCCGGAACACCGGGGAGCTGTTTTTT. Translating gives CASSLNRGTRNTGELFF.

The genes are TRBV7-8 and TRBJ2-7; 8 bases are a match to TRBD1. The germline V gene encodes CDR1 SGHVS and CDR2 FQNEAQ. This CDR3 has 16 amino acids. After removal of 3 bases from V and 2 bases from J, the junction contained 9 bases not matched to a gene. CDR3 protein: CASSFRRDRLTYEQYF. Here the CDR3 DNA reads TGTGCCAGCAGCTTCCGCCGGGACAGGCTAACCTACGAGCAGTACTTC. Full variable domain (missing parts from reference TRBV7-8 and TRBJ2-7): GAGVSQSPRYKVAKRGQDVALRCDPISGHVSLFWYQQALGQGPEFLTYFQNEAQLDKSGLPSDRFFAERPEGSVSTLKIQRTQQEDSAVYLCASSFRRDRLTYEQYFGPGTRLTVT.

This chain connects TRBV4-3 to TRBJ2-5, with D unresolved. Trimming left V 0 bases short and J 5 bases short, with 7 bases between. This CDR3 comprises 13 residues. Germline CDR1 reads LGHNA; CDR2 reads YSLEER. The CDR3 loop is CASSQDPAETQYF. CDR3 in DNA: TGCGCCAGCAGCCAAGATCCGGCCGAGACCCAGTACTTC.

The chain has TRBV2 and TRBJ2-3; tentative D call: TRBD2 (5 bases). V lost 2 bases to trimming and J lost 4 bases, with 13 bases between them. The CDR3 is made up of 15 amino acids. Germline lookup yields CDR1 SNHLY and CDR2 FYNNEI. The CDR3 here is CASSEQGGAADTQYF. DNA for the CDR3: TGTGCCAGCAGTGAACAAGGCGGAGCGGCAGATACGCAGTATTTT.

In its sample, this clonotype was seen a few times. The chain has TRBV20-1 and TRBJ1-1; no firm D call. Germline lookup yields CDR1 DFQATT and CDR2 SNEGSKA (reference sequence). The CDR3 runs 14 residues. V lost 0 bases and J lost 1, with 9 bases in between. For the CDR3, the DNA is TGCAGTGCTAGAGATCGAGGTCAGAACACTGAAGCTTTCTTT. Translation: CSARDRGQNTEAFF.

This chain links TRBV7-2 with TRBJ2-1; TRBD2 might be the D (6 bases). V dropped 5 bases and J dropped 9 bases, with 14 bases sitting between them. Germline CDR1 SGHTA, CDR2 FQGNSA. CDR3 length equals 13 residues. CDR3 protein: CASSKRTNFEQFF. In DNA, the CDR3 is TGTGCCAGCAGCAAAAGGACTAATTTTGAGCAGTTCTTC.

V usage is TRBV20-1 and J usage is TRBJ2-7; the match to TRBD2 covers 7 bases. The germline V gene encodes CDR1 DFQATT and CDR2 SNEGSKA (reference sequence). V shed 6 bases and J 6 bases; nucleotides not matched to a gene: 5. This CDR3 has 11 amino acids. As DNA, the CDR3 is TGCAGTGCAAGGACTAGTTGCGAGCAGTACTTC. It translates to CSARTSCEQYF.

The J gene is TRBJ1-1, the V gene TRBV9; no clear D gene. With 0 bases removed from V and 6 bases from J, the gap between germline ends came to 9 bases. The germline CDR1 and CDR2 sequences are SGDLS and YYNGEE. The CDR3 length is 13 residues. CDR3 amino acids: CASSVVSAAEAFF. CDR3 sequence (DNA): TGTGCCAGCAGCGTAGTGTCGGCGGCTGAAGCTTTCTTT.

This sequence joins TRBV10-2 and TRBJ2-7, with no clear D. The V gene lost 10 bases and the J gene lost 4 bases, with 11 bases spanning the gap. The CDR3 has 11 amino acids. CDR1 WSHSY and CDR2 SAAADI come from the germline V gene. CDR3 sequence (DNA): TGCGCCACAAGGGAATTTTACGAGCAGTACTTC. This encodes CATREFYEQYF.

This clonotype was counted between two and nine times. The chain links TRBV6-4 to TRBJ2-5; D is possibly TRBD2 (6 bases). Per the germline V gene, CDR1 is MRHNA and CDR2 is SNTAGT. This CDR3 contains 13 residues. V was clipped by 3 bases and J by 4 bases, with 9 bases between them. The CDR3 coding sequence is TGTGCCAGCAGTGAGAACGGGGGAGAGACCCAGTACTTC. Translating gives CASSENGGETQYF.

Turning to this clonotype: The junction shows a germline mismatch at one end, possibly a read error. The chain links TRBV7-2 to TRBJ2-7; TRBD2 might be the D (5 bases). Germline V CDR1 and CDR2: SGHTA, FQGNSA. The CDR3 is 17 residues long. CDR3: CASSLAPYSWRSYEQYF. CDR3 DNA: TGTGCCAGCAGCCTAGCACCGTATAGCTGGCGATCCTACGAGCAGTACTTC.